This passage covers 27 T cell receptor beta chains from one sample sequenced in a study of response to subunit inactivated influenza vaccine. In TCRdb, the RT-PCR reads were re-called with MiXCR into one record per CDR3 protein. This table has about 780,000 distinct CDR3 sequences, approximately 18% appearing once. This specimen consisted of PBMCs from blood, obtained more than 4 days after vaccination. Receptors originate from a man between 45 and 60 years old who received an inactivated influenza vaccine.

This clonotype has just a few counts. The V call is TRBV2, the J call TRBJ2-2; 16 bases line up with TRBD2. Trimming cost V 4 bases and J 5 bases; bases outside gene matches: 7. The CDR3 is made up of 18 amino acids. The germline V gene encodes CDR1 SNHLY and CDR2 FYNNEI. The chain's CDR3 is CASSVGLAGGPVTGELFF. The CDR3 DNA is TGTGCCAGCAGTGTGGGACTAGCGGGGGGGCCGGTTACCGGGGAGCTGTTTTTT. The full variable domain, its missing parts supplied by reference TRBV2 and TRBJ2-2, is EPEVTQTPSHQVTQMGQEVILRCVPISNHLYFYWYRQILGQKVEFLVSFYNNEISEKSEIFDDQFSVERPDGSNFTLKIRSTKLEDSAMYFCASSVGLAGGPVTGELFFGEGSRLTVL.

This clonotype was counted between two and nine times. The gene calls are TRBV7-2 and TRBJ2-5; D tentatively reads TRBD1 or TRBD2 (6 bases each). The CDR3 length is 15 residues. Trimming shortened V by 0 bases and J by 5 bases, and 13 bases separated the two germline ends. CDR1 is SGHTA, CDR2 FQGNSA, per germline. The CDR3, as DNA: TGTGCCAGCAGCTTAGCGTGGGGGGCATGGGAGACCCAGTACTTC. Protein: CASSLAWGAWETQYF.

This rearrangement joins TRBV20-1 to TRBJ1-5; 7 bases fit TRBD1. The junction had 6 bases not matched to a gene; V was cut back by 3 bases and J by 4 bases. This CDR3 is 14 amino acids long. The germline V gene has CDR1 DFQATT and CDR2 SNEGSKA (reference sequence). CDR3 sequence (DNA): TGCAGTGCTAGGGACAGGCGAGCAAATCAGCCCCAGCATTTT. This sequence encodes CSARDRRANQPQHF.

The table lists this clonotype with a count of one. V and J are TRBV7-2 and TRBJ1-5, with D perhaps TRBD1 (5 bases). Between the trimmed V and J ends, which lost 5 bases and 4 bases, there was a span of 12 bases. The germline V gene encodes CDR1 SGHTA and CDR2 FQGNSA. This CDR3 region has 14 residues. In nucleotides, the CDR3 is TGTGCCAGCAGCCGATACGGGGGTAATCAGCCCCAGCATTTT. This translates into CASSRYGGNQPQHF.

This CDR3 reads CATSSGTSSVNEQFF. The CDR3, as DNA: TGTGCCACCAGCTCCGGGACTAGCTCTGTCAATGAGCAGTTCTTC. The chain couples TRBV15 to TRBJ2-1, with TRBD2 matching over 9 bases. This CDR3 is built from 15 residues. The V and J ends lost 5 bases and 6 bases, in that order; junction bases with no gene match: 8. CDR1 is LNHNV and CDR2 is YYDKDF in the germline V gene (reference sequence). Full variable domain (outside the CDR3, taken from reference TRBV15 and TRBJ2-1): DAMVIQNPRYQVTQFGKPVTLSCSQTLNHNVMYWYQQKSSQAPKLLFHYYDKDFNNEADTPDNFQSRRPNTSFCFLDIRSPGLGDTAMYLCATSSGTSSVNEQFFGPGTRLTVL.

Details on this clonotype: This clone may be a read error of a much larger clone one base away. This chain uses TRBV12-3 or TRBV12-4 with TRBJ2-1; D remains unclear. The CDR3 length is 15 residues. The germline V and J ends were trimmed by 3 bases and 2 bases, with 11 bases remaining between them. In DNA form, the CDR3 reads TGTGCCAGCAGTTTTGGCCGTCGCACCTACAATGAGCAGTTCTTC. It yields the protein CASSFGRRTYNEQFF.

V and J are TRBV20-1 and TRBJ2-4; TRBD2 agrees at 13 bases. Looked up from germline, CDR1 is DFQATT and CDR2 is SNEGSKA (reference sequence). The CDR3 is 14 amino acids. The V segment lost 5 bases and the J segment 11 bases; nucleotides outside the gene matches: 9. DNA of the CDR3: TGCAGTGCTCAACTAGCGGGAGGGGGATACCTTCAGTACTTC. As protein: CSAQLAGGGYLQYF.

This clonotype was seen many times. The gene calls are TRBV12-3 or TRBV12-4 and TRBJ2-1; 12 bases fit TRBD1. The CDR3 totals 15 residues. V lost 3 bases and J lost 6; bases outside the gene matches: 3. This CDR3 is CASSFGDRGPNEQFF. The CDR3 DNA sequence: TGTGCCAGCAGTTTTGGGGACAGGGGGCCCAATGAGCAGTTCTTC.

The CDR3 bases are TGTGCCAGCAGCAACCACCCTGCTGGGGACAATGAGCAGTTCTTC. This translates into CASSNHPAGDNEQFF. The gene calls are TRBV9 and TRBJ2-1, with D uncertain. Per germline, CDR1 SGDLS and CDR2 YYNGEE. Deletions cut 4 bases from V and 5 bases from J, with 16 bases between. This CDR3 is built from 15 residues.

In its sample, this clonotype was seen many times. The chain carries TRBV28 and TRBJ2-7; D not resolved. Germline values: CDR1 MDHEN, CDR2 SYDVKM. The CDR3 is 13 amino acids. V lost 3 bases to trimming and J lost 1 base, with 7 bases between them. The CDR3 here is CASSFSRSYEQYF. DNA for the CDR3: TGTGCCAGCAGTTTCTCCAGGTCCTACGAGCAGTACTTC.

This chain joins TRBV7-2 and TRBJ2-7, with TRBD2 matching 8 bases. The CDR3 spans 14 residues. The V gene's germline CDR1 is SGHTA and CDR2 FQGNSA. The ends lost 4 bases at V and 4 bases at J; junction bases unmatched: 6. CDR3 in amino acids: CASSSSGGRYEQYF. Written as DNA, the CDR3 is TGTGCCAGCAGCTCTTCCGGCGGGAGGTACGAGCAGTACTTC.

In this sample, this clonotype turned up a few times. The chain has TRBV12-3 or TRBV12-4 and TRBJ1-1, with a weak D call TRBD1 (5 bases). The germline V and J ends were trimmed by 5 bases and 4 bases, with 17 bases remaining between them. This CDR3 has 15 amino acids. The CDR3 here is CASSENPGMGTEAFF. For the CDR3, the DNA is TGTGCCAGCAGTGAAAACCCAGGGATGGGCACTGAAGCTTTCTTT.

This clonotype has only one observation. DNA for the CDR3: TGCGCCAGCAGCCCTGGGACGGCCTCAGATACGCAGTATTTT. This encodes CASSPGTASDTQYF. The chain is built from TRBV4-3 and TRBJ2-3; D is perhaps TRBD1 or TRBD2 (5 bases each). V was pared by 4 bases and J by 4 bases, with 12 bases between. The CDR3 is 14 amino acids. Per the germline V gene, CDR1 is LGHNA and CDR2 is YSLEER.

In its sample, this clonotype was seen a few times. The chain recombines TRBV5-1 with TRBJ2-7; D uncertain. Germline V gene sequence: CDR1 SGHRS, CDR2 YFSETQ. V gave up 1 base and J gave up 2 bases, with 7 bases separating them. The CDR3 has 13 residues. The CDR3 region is CASSLTQPYEQYF. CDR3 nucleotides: TGCGCCAGCAGCTTGACGCAGCCCTACGAGCAGTACTTC.

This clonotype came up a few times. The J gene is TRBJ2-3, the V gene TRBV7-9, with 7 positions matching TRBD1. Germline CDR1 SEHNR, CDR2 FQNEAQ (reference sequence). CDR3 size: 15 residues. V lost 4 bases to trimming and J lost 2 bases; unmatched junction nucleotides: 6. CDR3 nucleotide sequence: TGTGCCAGCAGCTGGTCGACAGGGTACACAGATACGCAGTATTTT. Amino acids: CASSWSTGYTDTQYF.

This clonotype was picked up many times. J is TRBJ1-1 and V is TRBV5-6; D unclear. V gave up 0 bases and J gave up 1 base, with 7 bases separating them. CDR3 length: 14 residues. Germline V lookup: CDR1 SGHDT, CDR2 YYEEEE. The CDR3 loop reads CASSLGRTNTEAFF. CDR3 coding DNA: TGTGCCAGCAGCTTGGGACGGACGAACACTGAAGCTTTCTTT.

The CDR3 nucleotides read TGTGCCATCCGATCGGGGGCTGATTCTGCTGAAGCTTTCTTT. Its translation is CAIRSGADSAEAFF. The chain is built from TRBV10-3 and TRBJ1-1, with D perhaps matching TRBD1 (6 bases). This CDR3 comprises 14 residues. CDR1 and CDR2 (germline): ENHRY, SYGVKD. V was cut by 8 bases and J by 6 bases, with 19 bases left in between.

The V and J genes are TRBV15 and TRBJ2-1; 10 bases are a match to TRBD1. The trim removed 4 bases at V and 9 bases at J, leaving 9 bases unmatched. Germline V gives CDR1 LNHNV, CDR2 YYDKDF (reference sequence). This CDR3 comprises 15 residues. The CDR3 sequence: CATSKPGQGTSEQFF. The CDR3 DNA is TGTGCCACCAGCAAACCGGGACAGGGGACCAGTGAGCAGTTCTTC. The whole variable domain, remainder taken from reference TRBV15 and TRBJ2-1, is DAMVIQNPRYQVTQFGKPVTLSCSQTLNHNVMYWYQQKSSQAPKLLFHYYDKDFNNEADTPDNFQSRRPNTSFCFLDIRSPGLGDTAMYLCATSKPGQGTSEQFFGPGTRLTVL.

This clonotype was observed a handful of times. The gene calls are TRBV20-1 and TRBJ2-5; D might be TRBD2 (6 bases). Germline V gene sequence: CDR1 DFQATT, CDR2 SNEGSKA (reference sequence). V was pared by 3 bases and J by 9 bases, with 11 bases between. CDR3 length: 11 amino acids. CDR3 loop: CSASPGGAQYF. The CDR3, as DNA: TGCAGTGCTAGCCCAGGAGGGGCCCAGTACTTC.

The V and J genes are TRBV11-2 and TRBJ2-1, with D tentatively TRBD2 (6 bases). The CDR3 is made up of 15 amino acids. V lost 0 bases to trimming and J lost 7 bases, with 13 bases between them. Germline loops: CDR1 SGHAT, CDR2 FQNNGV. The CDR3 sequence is CASSLDPTSWNEQFF. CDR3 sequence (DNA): TGTGCCAGCAGCTTAGACCCAACTAGCTGGAATGAGCAGTTCTTC.

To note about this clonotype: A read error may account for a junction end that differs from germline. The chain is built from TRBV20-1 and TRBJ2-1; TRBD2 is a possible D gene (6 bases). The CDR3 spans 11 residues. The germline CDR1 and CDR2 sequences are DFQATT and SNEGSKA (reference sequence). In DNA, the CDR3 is TGCAGGGGCGGAGGGGTGAATGTGCAGTTCTTC. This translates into CRGGGVNVQFF.

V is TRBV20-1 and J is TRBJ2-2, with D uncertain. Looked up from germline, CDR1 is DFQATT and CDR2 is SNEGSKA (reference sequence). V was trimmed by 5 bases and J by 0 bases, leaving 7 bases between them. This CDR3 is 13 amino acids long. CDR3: CSAPLTNTGELFF. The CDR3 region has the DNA TGCAGTGCTCCTCTAACGAACACCGGGGAGCTGTTTTTT.

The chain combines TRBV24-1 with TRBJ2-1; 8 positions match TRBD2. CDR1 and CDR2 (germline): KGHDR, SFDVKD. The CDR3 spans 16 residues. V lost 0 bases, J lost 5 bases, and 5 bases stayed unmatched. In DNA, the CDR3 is TGTGCCACCAGTGATTTGGGTAGCGGGATGAACAATGAGCAGTTCTTC. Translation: CATSDLGSGMNNEQFF.

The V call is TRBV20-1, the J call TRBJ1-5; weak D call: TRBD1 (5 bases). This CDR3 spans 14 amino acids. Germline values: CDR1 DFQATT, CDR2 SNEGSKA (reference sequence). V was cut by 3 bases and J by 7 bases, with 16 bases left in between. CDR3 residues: CSASNPRVRQPQHF. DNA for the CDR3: TGCAGTGCTAGTAACCCCAGGGTAAGGCAGCCCCAGCATTTT.

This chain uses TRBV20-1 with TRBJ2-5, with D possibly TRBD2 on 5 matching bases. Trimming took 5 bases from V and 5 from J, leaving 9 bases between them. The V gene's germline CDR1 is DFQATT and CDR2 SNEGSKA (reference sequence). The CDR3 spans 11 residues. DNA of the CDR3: TGCAGTGCTGGACTTGGGGAGACCCAGTACTTC. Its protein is CSAGLGETQYF.

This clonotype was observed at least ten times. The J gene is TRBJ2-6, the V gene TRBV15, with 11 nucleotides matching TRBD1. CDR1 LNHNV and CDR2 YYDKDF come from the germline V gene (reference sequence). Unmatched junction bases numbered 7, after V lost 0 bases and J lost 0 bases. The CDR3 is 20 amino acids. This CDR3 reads CATSREGTGGLFSGANVLTF. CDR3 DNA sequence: TGTGCCACCAGCAGAGAGGGGACAGGGGGTCTGTTCTCTGGGGCCAACGTCCTGACTTTC.

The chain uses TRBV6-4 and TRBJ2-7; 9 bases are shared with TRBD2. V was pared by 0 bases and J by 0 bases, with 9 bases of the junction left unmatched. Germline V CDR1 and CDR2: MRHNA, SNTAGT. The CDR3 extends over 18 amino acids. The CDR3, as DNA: TGTGCCAGCAGTGACTCGTGTATAGGTAGCGGGAGCTCCTACGAGCAGTACTTC. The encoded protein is CASSDSCIGSGSSYEQYF.